This T cell receptor beta chain was sequenced during a study of immune characterization of retroperitoneal liposarcoma. Each CDR3 protein gets one entry after TCRdb re-called the PCR reads with MiXCR. The table records approximately 10,000 distinct CDR3 sequences, approximately 30% of them present only once. CDR3 length: 12 residues. Germline lookup yields CDR1 MNHEY and CDR2 SMNVEV (reference sequence). With 7 bases removed from V and 5 bases from J, the gap between germline ends came to 11 bases. The receptor comes from a female donor with retroperitoneal liposarcoma. The specimen sequenced was tumor tissue. The gene calls are TRBV27 and TRBJ1-1, with D possibly TRBD1 on 5 matching bases. CDR3 nucleotide sequence: TGTGCCAGCAAAGGGGAGGGAACTGAAGCTTTCTTT. Translated: CASKGEGTEAFF.